A selection of T cell receptor beta chains follows, all from one sample in a study of blood T cell repertoires in COVID-19. Clones were read by immunoSEQ multiplex PCR, and TCRdb kept only the in-frame ones, dropping some. Here the sample spans about 220,000 clones, approximately 80% being singletons. Sequencing input: peripheral blood. These receptors were obtained from a human donor in a cohort sampled during active COVID-19. The CDR3 runs from the conserved cysteine through the conserved F or W. Each record gives: clone size, V gene, CDR3 length, J gene, D gene, CDR3 protein, CDR3 DNA. The D gene is left open where the match is weak. Not all rows give a size; the values are once, few, many and, for expanded clones, a class.

NA	TRBV27	16	TRBJ2-1	TRBD2	CASSSPAGDRLSEQFF	TGTGCCAGCAGTTCTCCCGCGGGGGACCGTCTGAGTGAGCAGTTCTTC
NA	TRBV4-3	16	TRBJ1-6	NA	CASSHGSQGIGSPLHF	TGCGCCAGCAGCCATGGATCACAGGGAATAGGTTCACCCCTCCACTTT
NA	TRBV5-1	15	TRBJ2-1	TRBD2	CASSLYLAGVDEQFF	TGCGCCAGCAGCTTGTATCTAGCGGGGGTTGATGAGCAGTTCTTC
NA	TRBV5-1	18	TRBJ2-3	TRBD2	CASSSLLFSGAFTDTQYF	TGCGCCAGCAGCTCCCTCCTCTTTAGCGGGGCCTTCACAGATACGCAGTATTTT
NA	TRBV5-1	14	TRBJ1-2	NA	CASSRNRDNYGYTF	TGCGCCAGCAGCCGCAACAGGGATAACTATGGCTACACCTTC
NA	TRBV28	14	TRBJ2-7	TRBD2	CASSFSGPTYEQYF	TGTGCCAGCAGTTTTAGCGGGCCCACCTACGAGCAGTACTTC
NA	TRBV7-3	16	TRBJ2-2	NA	CASSLGYGANTGELFF	TGTGCCAGCAGCTTAGGTTACGGAGCGAACACCGGGGAGCTGTTTTTT
NA	TRBV5-1	14	TRBJ2-7	NA	CASSLDQGSYEQYF	TGCGCCAGCAGCTTAGATCAGGGCTCCTACGAGCAGTACTTC
once	TRBV19	12	TRBJ2-3	TRBD1	CASSIDRGDRVF	TGTGCCAGTAGTATAGATCGGGGGGACAGGGTATTT
NA	TRBV7-2	15	TRBJ1-2	TRBD1	CASSGRTGGGYGYTF	TGTGCCAGCAGCGGGCGGACAGGGGGTGGCTATGGCTACACCTTC
once	TRBV5-6	16	TRBJ1-3	NA	CASTPRWGETGNTIYF	TGTGCCAGCACCCCCCGGTGGGGGGAAACTGGAAACACCATATATTTT
NA	TRBV5-1	15	TRBJ1-2	NA	CASSLVGPANYGYTF	TGCGCCAGCAGCTTGGTGGGGCCCGCTAACTATGGCTACACCTTC
NA	TRBV5-5	15	TRBJ1-3	NA	CASSRDTEPGNTIYF	TGTGCCAGCAGCCGGGACACGGAACCCGGAAACACCATATATTTT
NA	TRBV27	16	TRBJ2-6	NA	CASSWESISGANVLTF	TGTGCCAGCAGTTGGGAGTCTATCTCTGGGGCCAACGTCCTGACTTTC
NA	TRBV27	14	TRBJ2-2	NA	CASSLQVNTGELFF	TGTGCCAGCAGTTTACAGGTTAACACCGGGGAGCTGTTTTTT
NA	TRBV2	14	TRBJ1-4	NA	CASSLNLDSEKLFF	TGTGCCAGCAGCTTAAACTTAGACAGTGAAAAACTGTTTTTT
NA	TRBV21-1	19	TRBJ2-7	NA	CASSPQRGRCLAGSYEQYF	TGTGCCAGCAGCCCCCAGCGAGGGCGCTGCCTAGCCGGTTCCTACGAGCAGTACTTC
NA	TRBV3-1/TRBV3-2	17	TRBJ1-1	TRBD1	CASSQDLGDRGGTEAFF	TGTGCCAGCAGCCAAGATTTAGGGGACAGGGGGGGGACTGAAGCTTTCTTT
NA	TRBV11-2	15	TRBJ2-3	NA	CASSLFGGTADTQYF	TGTGCCAGCAGCTTATTCGGCGGGACGGCAGATACGCAGTATTTT
NA	TRBV24-1	15	TRBJ2-7	TRBD2	CATSDTTSGSNEQYF	TGTGCCACCAGTGATACGACTAGCGGGAGCAACGAGCAGTACTTC
NA	TRBV6-1	13	TRBJ2-4	NA	CASSDGAKNIQYF	TGTGCCAGCAGTGACGGTGCCAAAAACATTCAGTACTTC
NA	TRBV28	10	TRBJ1-2	NA	CASSSDGYTF	TGTGCCAGCAGTTCCGATGGCTACACCTTC
NA	TRBV9	16	TRBJ2-1	TRBD2	CASSASWTSGRNEQFF	TGTGCCAGCAGCGCCTCATGGACTAGCGGGAGGAATGAGCAGTTCTTC
NA	TRBV5-5	15	TRBJ1-5	NA	CASSFGQYSNQPQHF	TGTGCCAGCAGCTTCGGACAGTATAGCAATCAGCCCCAGCATTTT